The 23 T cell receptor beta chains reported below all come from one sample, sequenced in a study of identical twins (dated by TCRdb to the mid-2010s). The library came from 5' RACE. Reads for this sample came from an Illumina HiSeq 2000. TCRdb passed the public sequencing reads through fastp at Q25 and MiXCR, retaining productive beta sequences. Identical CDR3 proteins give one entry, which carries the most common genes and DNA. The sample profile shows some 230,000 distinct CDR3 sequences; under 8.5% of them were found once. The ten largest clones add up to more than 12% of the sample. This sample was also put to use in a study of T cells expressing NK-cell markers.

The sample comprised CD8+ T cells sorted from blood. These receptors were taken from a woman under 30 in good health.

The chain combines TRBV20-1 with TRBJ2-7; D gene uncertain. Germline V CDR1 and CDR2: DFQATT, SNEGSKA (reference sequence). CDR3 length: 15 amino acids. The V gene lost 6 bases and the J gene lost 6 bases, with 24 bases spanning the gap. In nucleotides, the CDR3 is TGCAGTGCCCACCCGCCTTCTCTCAAAACCGGCGAGCAGTACTTC. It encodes CSAHPPSLKTGEQYF.

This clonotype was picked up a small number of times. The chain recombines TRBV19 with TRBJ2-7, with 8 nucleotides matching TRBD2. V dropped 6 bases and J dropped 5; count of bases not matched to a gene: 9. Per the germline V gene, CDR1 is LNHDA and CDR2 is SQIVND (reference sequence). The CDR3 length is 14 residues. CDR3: CASSPTGGDNEQYF. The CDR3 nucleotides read TGTGCCAGTAGCCCCACCGGGGGGGACAACGAGCAGTACTTC.

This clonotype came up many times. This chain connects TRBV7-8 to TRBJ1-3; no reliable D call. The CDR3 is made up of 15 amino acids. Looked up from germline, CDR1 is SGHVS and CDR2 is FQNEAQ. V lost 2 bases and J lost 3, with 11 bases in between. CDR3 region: CASSLTRGDGNTIYF. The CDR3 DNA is TGTGCCAGCAGCTTAACACGTGGAGATGGAAACACCATATATTTT.

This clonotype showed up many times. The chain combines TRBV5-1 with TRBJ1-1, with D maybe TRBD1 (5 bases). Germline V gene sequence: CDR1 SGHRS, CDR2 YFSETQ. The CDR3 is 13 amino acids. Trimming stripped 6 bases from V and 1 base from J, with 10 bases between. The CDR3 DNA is TGCGCCAGCATGGGGGACCCGAACACTGAAGCTTTCTTT. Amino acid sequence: CASMGDPNTEAFF.

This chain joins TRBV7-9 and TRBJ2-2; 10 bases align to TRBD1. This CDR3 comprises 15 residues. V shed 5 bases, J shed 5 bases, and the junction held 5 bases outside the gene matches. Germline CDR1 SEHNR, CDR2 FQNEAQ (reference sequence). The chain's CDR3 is CASSPVDRGTGELFF. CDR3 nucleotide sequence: TGTGCCAGCAGCCCTGTGGACAGGGGGACCGGGGAGCTGTTTTTT.

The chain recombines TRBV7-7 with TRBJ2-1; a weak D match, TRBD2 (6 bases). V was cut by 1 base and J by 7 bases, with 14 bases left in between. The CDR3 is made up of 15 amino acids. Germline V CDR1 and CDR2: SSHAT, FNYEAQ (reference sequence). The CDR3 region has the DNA TGTGCCAGCAGCTTAGGTCGTAGCGGAGCAAATGAGCAGTTCTTC. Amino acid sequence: CASSLGRSGANEQFF.

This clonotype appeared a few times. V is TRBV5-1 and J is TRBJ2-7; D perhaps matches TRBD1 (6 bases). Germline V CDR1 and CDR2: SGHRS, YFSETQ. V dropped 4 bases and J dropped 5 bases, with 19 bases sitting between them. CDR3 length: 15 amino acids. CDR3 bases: TGCGCCAGCAGCGGGGGACACCCCCCCGGAAACGAGCAGTACTTC. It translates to CASSGGHPPGNEQYF.

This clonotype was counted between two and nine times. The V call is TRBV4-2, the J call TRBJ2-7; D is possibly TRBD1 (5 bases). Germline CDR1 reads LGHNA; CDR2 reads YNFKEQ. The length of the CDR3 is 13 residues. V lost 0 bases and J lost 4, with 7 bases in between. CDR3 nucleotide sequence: TGTGCCAGCAGCCAAGAAAAGGGGTACGAGCAGTACTTC. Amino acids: CASSQEKGYEQYF.

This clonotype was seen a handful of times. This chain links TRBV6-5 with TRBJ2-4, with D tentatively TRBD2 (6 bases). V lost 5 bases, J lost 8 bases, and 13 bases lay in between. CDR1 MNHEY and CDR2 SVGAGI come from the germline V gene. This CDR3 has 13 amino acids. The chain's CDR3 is CASSHRLGDIQYF. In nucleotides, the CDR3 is TGTGCCAGCAGTCATCGACTAGGGGACATTCAGTACTTC.

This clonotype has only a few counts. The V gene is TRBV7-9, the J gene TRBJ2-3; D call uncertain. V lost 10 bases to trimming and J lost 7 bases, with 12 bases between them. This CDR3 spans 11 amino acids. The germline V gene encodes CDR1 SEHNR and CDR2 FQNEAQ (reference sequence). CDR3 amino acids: CAIIFSHTQYF. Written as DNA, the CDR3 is TGTGCCATTATATTCTCGCATACGCAGTATTTT.

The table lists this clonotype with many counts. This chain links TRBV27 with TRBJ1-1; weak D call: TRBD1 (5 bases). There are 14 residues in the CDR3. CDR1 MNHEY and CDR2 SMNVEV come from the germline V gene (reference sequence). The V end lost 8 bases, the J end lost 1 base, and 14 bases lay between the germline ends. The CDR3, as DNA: TGTGCCAGCGCTTCGGGGGGACCGAACACTGAAGCTTTCTTT. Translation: CASASGGPNTEAFF.

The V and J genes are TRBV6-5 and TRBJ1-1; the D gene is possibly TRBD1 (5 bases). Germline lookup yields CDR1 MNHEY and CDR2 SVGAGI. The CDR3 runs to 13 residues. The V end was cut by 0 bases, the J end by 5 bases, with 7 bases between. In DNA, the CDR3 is TGTGCCAGCAGTTACTCTGGGGCAACTGAAGCTTTCTTT. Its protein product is CASSYSGATEAFF.

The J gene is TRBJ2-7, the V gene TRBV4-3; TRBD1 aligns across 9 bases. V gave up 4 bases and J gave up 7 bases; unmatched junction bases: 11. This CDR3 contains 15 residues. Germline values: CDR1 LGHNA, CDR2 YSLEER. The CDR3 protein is CASSLRAGQGAEQYF. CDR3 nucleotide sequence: TGCGCCAGCAGCCTCCGAGCGGGACAGGGAGCAGAGCAGTACTTC.

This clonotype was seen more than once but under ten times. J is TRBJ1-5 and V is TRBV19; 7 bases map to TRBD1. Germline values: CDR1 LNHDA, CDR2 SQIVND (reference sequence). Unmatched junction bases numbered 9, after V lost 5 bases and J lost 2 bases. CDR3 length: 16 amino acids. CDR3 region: CASSFDRAVGNQPQHF. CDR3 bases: TGTGCCAGTAGTTTTGACAGGGCGGTCGGCAATCAGCCCCAGCATTTT.

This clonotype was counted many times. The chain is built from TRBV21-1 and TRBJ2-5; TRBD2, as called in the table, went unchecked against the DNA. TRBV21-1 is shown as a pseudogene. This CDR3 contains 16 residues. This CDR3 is CASSNYLAGEEETQYF. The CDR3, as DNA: TGTGCCAGCAGCAATTATTTAGCGGGAGAAGAAGAGACCCAGTACTTC.

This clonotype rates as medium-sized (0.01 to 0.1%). The chain's CDR3 is CASSLVLEETQYF. CDR3 in DNA: TGTGCCAGCAGCTTGGTGCTCGAGGAGACCCAGTACTTC. The chain joins TRBV5-6 to TRBJ2-5; D remains ambiguous. The CDR3 totals 13 residues. Deletions cut 0 bases from V and 5 bases from J, with 8 bases between. Germline CDR1 is SGHDT and CDR2 is YYEEEE.

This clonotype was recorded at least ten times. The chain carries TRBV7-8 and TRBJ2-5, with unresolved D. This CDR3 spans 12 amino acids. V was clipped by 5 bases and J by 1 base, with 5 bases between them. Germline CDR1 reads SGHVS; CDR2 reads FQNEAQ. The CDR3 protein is CASSLLQETQYF. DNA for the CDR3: TGTGCCAGCAGCCTTCTCCAAGAGACCCAGTACTTC. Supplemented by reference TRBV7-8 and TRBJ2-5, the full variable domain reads GAGVSQSPRYKVAKRGQDVALRCDPISGHVSLFWYQQALGQGPEFLTYFQNEAQLDKSGLPSDRFFAERPEGSVSTLKIQRTQQEDSAVYLCASSLLQETQYFGPGTRLLVL.

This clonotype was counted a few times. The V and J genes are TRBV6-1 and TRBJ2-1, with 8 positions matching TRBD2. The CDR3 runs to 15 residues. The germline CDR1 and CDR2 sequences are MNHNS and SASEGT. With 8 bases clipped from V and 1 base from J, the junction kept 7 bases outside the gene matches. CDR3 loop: CASAPGGRSYNEQFF. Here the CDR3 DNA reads TGTGCCAGCGCGCCGGGCGGGAGGTCCTACAATGAGCAGTTCTTC.

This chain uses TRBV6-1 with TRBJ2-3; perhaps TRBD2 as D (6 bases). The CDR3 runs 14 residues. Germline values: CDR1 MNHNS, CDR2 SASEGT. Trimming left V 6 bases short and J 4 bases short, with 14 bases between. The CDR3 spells CASRPREVPDTQYF. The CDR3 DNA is TGTGCCAGCAGGCCGCGGGAAGTTCCAGATACGCAGTATTTT.

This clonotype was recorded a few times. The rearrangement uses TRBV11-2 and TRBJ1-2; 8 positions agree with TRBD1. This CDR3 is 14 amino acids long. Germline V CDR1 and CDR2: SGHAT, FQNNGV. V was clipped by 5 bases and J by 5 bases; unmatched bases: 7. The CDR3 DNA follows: TGTGCCAGCAGCGGTGTACAGGGGGTATATGGCTACACCTTC. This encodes CASSGVQGVYGYTF.

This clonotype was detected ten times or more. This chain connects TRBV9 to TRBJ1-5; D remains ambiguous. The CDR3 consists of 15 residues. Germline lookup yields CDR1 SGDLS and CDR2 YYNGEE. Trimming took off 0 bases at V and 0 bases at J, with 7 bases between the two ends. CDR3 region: CASSVGGNSNQPQHF. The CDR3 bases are TGTGCCAGCAGCGTAGGAGGGAATAGCAATCAGCCCCAGCATTTT.

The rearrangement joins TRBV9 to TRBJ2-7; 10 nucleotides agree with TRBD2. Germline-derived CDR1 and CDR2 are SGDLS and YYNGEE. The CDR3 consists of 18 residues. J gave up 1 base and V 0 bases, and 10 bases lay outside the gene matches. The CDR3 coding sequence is TGTGCCAGCAGCGTAGATAGTAGCGGGGGGCCCACGTCCTACGAGCAGTACTTC. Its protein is CASSVDSSGGPTSYEQYF.

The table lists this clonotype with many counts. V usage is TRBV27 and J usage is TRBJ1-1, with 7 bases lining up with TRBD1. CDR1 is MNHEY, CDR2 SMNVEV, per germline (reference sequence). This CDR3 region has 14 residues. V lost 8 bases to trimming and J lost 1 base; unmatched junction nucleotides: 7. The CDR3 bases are TGTGCCAGCGCCAAGACAGGGCCGAACACTGAAGCTTTCTTT. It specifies CASAKTGPNTEAFF.